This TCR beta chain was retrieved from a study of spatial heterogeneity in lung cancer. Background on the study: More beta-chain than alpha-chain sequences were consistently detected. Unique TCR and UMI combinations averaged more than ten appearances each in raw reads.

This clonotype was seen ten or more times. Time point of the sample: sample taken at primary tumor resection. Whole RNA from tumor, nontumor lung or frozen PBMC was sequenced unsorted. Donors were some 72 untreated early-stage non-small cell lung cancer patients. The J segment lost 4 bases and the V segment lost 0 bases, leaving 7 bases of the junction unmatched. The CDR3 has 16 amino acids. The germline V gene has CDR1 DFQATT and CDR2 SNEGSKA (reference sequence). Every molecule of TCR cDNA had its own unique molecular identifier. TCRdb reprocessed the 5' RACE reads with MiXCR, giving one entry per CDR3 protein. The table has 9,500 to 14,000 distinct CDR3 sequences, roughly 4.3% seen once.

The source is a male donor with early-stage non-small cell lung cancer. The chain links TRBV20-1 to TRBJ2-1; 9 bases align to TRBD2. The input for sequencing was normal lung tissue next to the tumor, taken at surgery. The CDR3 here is CSARDAAGGRYNEQFF. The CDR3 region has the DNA TGCAGTGCTAGAGATGCGGCGGGGGGGCGTTACAATGAGCAGTTCTTC.